Shown below are 6 T cell receptor beta chains from a single sample sequenced in a study of blood T cell repertoires in COVID-19. Clones were read by immunoSEQ multiplex PCR, and TCRdb kept only the in-frame ones, dropping some. The sample lists hundreds of thousands of clones; 80% to 90% were seen once. Sequencing used peripheral blood. The receptors come from a woman aged 55-69 years with COVID-19, enrolled during active disease.

This chain connects TRBV14 to TRBJ1-2, with D unclear. V was shortened by 0 bases and J by 7 bases, with 15 bases between the two germline ends. Germline V gene lookup returns CDR1 SGHDN and CDR2 FVKESK. This CDR3 is 15 amino acids long. DNA of the CDR3: TGTGCCAGCAGCCAAGATAATGCCCGGGGATTTGGCTACACCTTC. Translation: CASSQDNARGFGYTF.

CDR3 region: CSVGRGDTEAFF. The CDR3 region has the DNA TGCAGCGTTGGCAGGGGGGACACTGAAGCTTTCTTT. The chain carries TRBV29-1 and TRBJ1-1; TRBD1 matches 7 bases. The V gene's germline CDR1 is SQVTM and CDR2 ANQGSEA. The CDR3 loop spans 12 amino acids. The V and J ends lost 4 bases and 3 bases, in that order; junction bases with no gene match: 2. Drawing the rest from reference TRBV29-1 and TRBJ1-1, the complete variable domain is SAVISQKPSRDICQRGTSLTIQCQVDSQVTMMFWYRQQPGQSLTLIATANQGSEATYESGFVIDKFPISRPNLTFSTLTVSNMSPEDSSIYLCSVGRGDTEAFFGQGTRLTVV.

The V and J genes are TRBV13 and TRBJ1-2, with 8 bases identical to TRBD1. Germline V lookup: CDR1 PRHDT, CDR2 FYEKMQ (reference sequence). There are 13 residues in the CDR3. The J segment lost 7 bases and the V segment lost 1 base, leaving 2 bases of the junction unmatched. In DNA form, the CDR3 reads TGTGCCAGCAGCTTAGCAGGGGGCGGTGGCTACACCTTC. Residues: CASSLAGGGGYTF.

This chain links TRBV6-5 with TRBJ2-7, with 10 bases lining up with TRBD2. CDR1 and CDR2 from the germline V gene are MNHEY and SVGAGI. The CDR3 covers 15 residues. V trimming: 6 bases; J trimming: 2 bases; junction bases outside the gene matches: 7. The CDR3 sequence: CASSRAGGPTYEQYF. CDR3 sequence (DNA): TGTGCCAGCAGCAGAGCGGGGGGGCCTACCTACGAGCAGTACTTC.

The chain combines TRBV6-5 with TRBJ2-7, with 7 bases matching TRBD2. V was clipped by 7 bases and J by 4 bases; unmatched bases: 7. The CDR3 is made up of 13 amino acids. The V gene's germline CDR1 is MNHEY and CDR2 SVGAGI. CDR3 sequence (DNA): TGTGCCAGCACCGACCCCGGGGGGTACGAGCAGTACTTC. Amino acids: CASTDPGGYEQYF.

The chain joins TRBV5-1 to TRBJ2-2, with D possibly TRBD1 on 6 matching bases. This CDR3 region has 16 residues. Germline values: CDR1 SGHRS, CDR2 YFSETQ. Trimming left V 0 bases short and J 1 base short, with 10 bases between. CDR3 protein: CASSLGDRKNTGELFF. CDR3 DNA sequence: TGCGCCAGCAGCTTGGGCGACAGGAAGAACACCGGGGAGCTGTTTTTT.